The 7 T cell receptor beta chains below were found in one sample sequenced in a study of response to subunit inactivated influenza vaccine. One entry per CDR3 protein results from TCRdb running MiXCR on the RT-PCR reads. This table holds about 480,000 distinct CDR3 sequences, less than 30% found once. The sequencing here drew on CD4+ T cells sorted from PBMCs, taken approximately 5 days after vaccination. The receptors come from a man aged 50 or older who received an inactivated influenza vaccine.

The rearrangement links TRBV4-2 to TRBJ2-7; TRBD2 matches at 14 bases. CDR3 length: 15 amino acids. In germline, CDR1 is LGHNA, CDR2 YNFKEQ. The V gene end was trimmed by 3 bases and the J gene end by 4 bases; junction bases not matched to a gene: 2. The CDR3 protein is CASSQGLAGEYEQYF. As DNA, the CDR3 is TGTGCCAGCAGCCAGGGACTAGCGGGAGAGTACGAGCAGTACTTC.

The chain is built from TRBV12-3 or TRBV12-4 and TRBJ2-7; no definite D call. Trimming shortened V by 6 bases and J by 3 bases, and 15 bases separated the two germline ends. This CDR3 has 14 amino acids. The CDR3 region is CASSPLRTYYEQYF. In DNA, the CDR3 is TGTGCCAGCAGCCCTTTGAGGACCTACTACGAGCAGTACTTC.

The chain employs TRBV12-3 or TRBV12-4 and TRBJ1-2, with D unresolved. V was pared by 6 bases and J by 8 bases, with 10 bases between. This CDR3 is built from 11 residues. CDR3 bases: TGTGCCAGCAGGCGAACTGGGGGCTACACCTTC. Amino acids: CASRRTGGYTF.

The CDR3 nucleotides read TGTGCCATCAGTGAGTCAATATCTGGGGTATACGGCTACACCTTC. This codes for CAISESISGVYGYTF. The genes are TRBV10-3 and TRBJ1-2; D gene ambiguous. The V gene lost 0 bases and the J gene lost 8 bases, with 16 bases spanning the gap. Germline V CDR1 and CDR2: ENHRY, SYGVKD. The CDR3 loop spans 15 amino acids.

Turning to this clonotype: A read error may account for a junction end that differs from germline. This chain links TRBV12-3 or TRBV12-4 with TRBJ1-1; D is unresolved. There are 12 residues in the CDR3. CDR3 coding DNA: TGTGCCAGCAGTTTGTGGGCAGAGTGGAAGCTCTTT. Amino acid sequence: CASSLWAEWKLF.

The chain uses TRBV5-1 and TRBJ2-1; D is undetermined. Trimming shortened V by 4 bases and J by 6 bases, and 8 bases separated the two germline ends. This CDR3 has 12 residues. Per germline, CDR1 SGHRS and CDR2 YFSETQ. CDR3 protein: CASSDIVNEQFF. CDR3 nucleotides: TGCGCCAGCAGCGACATAGTCAATGAGCAGTTCTTC.

The V gene is TRBV12-3 or TRBV12-4, the J gene TRBJ2-7, with a tentative D call TRBD2 (7 bases). The CDR3 totals 15 residues. Between the trimmed V and J ends, which lost 5 bases and 0 bases, there was a span of 14 bases. The DNA for the CDR3 is TGTGCCAGCAGTCCCCTAGGGGGGGCCTCCTACGAGCAGTACTTC. As protein: CASSPLGGASYEQYF.